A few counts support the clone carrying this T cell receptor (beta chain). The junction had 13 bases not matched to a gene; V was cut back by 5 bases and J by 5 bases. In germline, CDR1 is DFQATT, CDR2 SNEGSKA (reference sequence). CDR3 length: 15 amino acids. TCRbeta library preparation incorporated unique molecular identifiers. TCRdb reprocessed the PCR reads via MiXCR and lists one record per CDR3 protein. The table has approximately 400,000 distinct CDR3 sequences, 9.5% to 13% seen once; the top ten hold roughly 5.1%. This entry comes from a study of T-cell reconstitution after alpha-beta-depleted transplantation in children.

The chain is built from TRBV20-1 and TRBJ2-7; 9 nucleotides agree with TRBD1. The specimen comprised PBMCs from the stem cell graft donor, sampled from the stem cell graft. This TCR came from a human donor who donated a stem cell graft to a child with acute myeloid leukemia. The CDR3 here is CSAEPGTGNFDEQYF. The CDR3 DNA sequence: TGCAGTGCTGAGCCCGGGACAGGGAATTTTGACGAGCAGTACTTC.